This T cell receptor beta chain was captured by sequencing in a study of post-analysis software for immune sequencing data. Study background: Relapsing-remitting, secondary progressive and progressive-relapsing multiple sclerosis were all included among the disease courses. Study results and limitations: Patients used about 5 TRBV segments, including TRBV5-6, TRBV5-1 and TRBV20-1, more often than controls.

The CDR3 length is 13 residues. Germline values: CDR1 GTSNPN, CDR2 SVGIG (reference sequence). V was pared by 0 bases and J by 5 bases, with 10 bases between. Built from TCR beta cDNA, the libraries had unique molecular identifiers in them. T cells numbering about 0.85 to 11 million gave rise to a few hundred thousand cDNA molecules. TCRdb reanalysed the PCR reads using MiXCR and keeps one entry per CDR3 protein. The top ten clones hold roughly 28% of a sample with 160,000 or so distinct CDR3 sequences, around 36% of them seen once. With respect to this clonotype: Antigen unknown.

The sample was blood, taken after autologous hematopoietic stem cell transplantation. The clonotype originates from a girl under 18 with multiple sclerosis. The chain combines TRBV30 with TRBJ1-2; a weak D match, TRBD1 (5 bases). The CDR3 here is CAWSVGRVYGYTF. CDR3 sequence (DNA): TGTGCCTGGAGTGTGGGCAGGGTATATGGCTACACCTTC.